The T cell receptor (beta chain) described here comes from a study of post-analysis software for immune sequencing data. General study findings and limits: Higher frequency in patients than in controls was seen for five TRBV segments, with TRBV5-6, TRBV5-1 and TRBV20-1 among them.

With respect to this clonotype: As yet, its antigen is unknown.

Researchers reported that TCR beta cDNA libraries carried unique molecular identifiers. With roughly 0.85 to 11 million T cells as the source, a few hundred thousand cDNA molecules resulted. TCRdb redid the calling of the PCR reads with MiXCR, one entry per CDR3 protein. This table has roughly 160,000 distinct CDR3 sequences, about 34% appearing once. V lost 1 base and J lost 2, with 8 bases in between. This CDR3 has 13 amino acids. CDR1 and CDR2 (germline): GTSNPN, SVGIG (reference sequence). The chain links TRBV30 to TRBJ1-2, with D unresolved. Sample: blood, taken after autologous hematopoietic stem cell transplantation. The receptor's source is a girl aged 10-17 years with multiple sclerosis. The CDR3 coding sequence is TGTGCCTGGAGTGAAAAGGGAAACTATGGCTACACCTTC. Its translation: CAWSEKGNYGYTF.